Each of the 13 T cell receptor beta chains below was sequenced from the same sample in a study of tumor-infiltrating lymphocytes in glioblastoma multiforme. TCR beta libraries were built from RNA through three nested multiplex PCR rounds using modified ARM-PCR. TCRdb re-called the multiplex PCR reads through MiXCR, storing one row per CDR3 protein. The sample includes about 13,000 distinct CDR3 sequences, 64% of them seen just once. Specimen: brain tumor tissue. These receptors all stem from a male donor with glioblastoma.

The chain carries TRBV11-2 and TRBJ2-7; D uncertain. This CDR3 comprises 14 residues. The germline gives CDR1 SGHAT, CDR2 FQNNGV. Trimming took 1 base from V and 4 from J, leaving 11 bases between them. In nucleotides, the CDR3 is TGTGCCAGCAGCTTAGTGTCGGCGATATACGAGCAGTACTTC. Amino acids: CASSLVSAIYEQYF.

The chain is built from TRBV10-3 and TRBJ2-7, with D perhaps TRBD1 or TRBD2 (6 bases each). Between the trimmed V and J ends, which lost 6 bases and 3 bases, there was a span of 24 bases. Germline-derived CDR1 and CDR2 are ENHRY and SYGVKD. The CDR3 length is 17 residues. CDR3 loop: CAIREGFVGGRFYEQYF. DNA of the CDR3: TGTGCCATCAGGGAGGGATTTGTAGGGGGAAGGTTCTACGAGCAGTACTTC.

The chain has TRBV11-2 and TRBJ2-1, with a weak D call TRBD1 (5 bases). With the DNA end fitting TRBJ2-4 better, the J assignment may be wrong. Germline loops: CDR1 SGHAT, CDR2 FQNNGV. The CDR3 covers 13 residues. In DNA, the CDR3 is TGTGCCAGCAGCTTAGATAGGGGTAATGATCAGTACTTC. Protein product: CASSLDRGNDQYF.

About this clonotype itself: The conserved final phenylalanine or tryptophan is absent from the CDR3, which likely points to a read error. The gene calls are TRBV2 and TRBJ2-7; TRBD1 agrees at 9 bases. The CDR3 length is 18 residues. The V gene's germline CDR1 is SNHLY and CDR2 FYNNEI. V lost 3 bases, J lost 7 bases, and 19 bases stayed unmatched. The CDR3 protein is CASSESGTGGSLRREQYI. The CDR3 DNA sequence: TGTGCCAGCAGTGAGTCCGGAACAGGGGGCTCACTAAGGAGAGAGCAGTACATC.

The CDR3 DNA reads as TGCAGTGCTAGCGTTGGAGGGAGGATTAGTGGGACCCAGTACTTC. Translation gives CSASVGGRISGTQYF. The genes are TRBV20-1 and TRBJ2-3; weak D call: TRBD2 (6 bases). The closer fit of TRBJ2-5 to the DNA end suggests the J call may be wrong. Germline assignment: CDR1 DFQATT and CDR2 SNEGSKA (reference sequence). The CDR3 has 15 residues.

This clonotype is labeled as medium-sized. The chain joins TRBV5-5 to TRBJ1-2; the D is unclear. The V gene lost 1 base and the J gene lost 5 bases, with 9 bases spanning the gap. The CDR3 sequence is 13 residues long. CDR1 SGHKS and CDR2 YYEKEE come from the germline V gene (reference sequence). This CDR3 reads CASSLTGRYGYTF. CDR3 DNA sequence: TGTGCCAGCAGCTTGACCGGGAGGTATGGCTACACCTTC.

This clonotype was seen a single time. A much larger clone differs by one base, so this may be a read error. The chain employs TRBV7-9 and TRBJ2-5; 7 bases align to TRBD1. Germline V gives CDR1 SEHNR, CDR2 FQNEAQ (reference sequence). The CDR3 spans 14 residues. After removal of 5 bases from V and 7 bases from J, the junction contained 10 bases not matched to a gene. As DNA, the CDR3 is TGTGCCAGCAGCCAAGGAGGACAGGAAGGGACCCAGTACTTC. Protein sequence: CASSQGGQEGTQYF. The full variable domain, in which reference TRBV7-9 and TRBJ2-5 provide the parts outside the CDR3, is DTGVSQNPRHKITKRGQNVTFRCDPISEHNRLYWYRQTLGQGPEFLTYFQNEAQLEKSRLLSDRFSAERPKGSFSTLEIQRTEQGDSAMYLCASSQGGQEGTQYFGPGTRLLVL.

The chain combines TRBV10-1 with TRBJ2-2; 12 nucleotides line up with TRBD2. Germline V gene lookup returns CDR1 WNHNN and CDR2 SYGVQD (reference sequence). This CDR3 region has 16 residues. Trimming took 3 bases from V and 11 from J; bases not matched to a gene: 10. CDR3 sequence: CASSEMASGRVRELFF. The CDR3 DNA reads TGCGCCAGCAGTGAAATGGCTAGCGGGAGGGTCCGAGAGCTGTTTTTT.

This clonotype was seen only a few times. Mismatch with germline at one junction end may stem from a read error. The CDR3 nucleotides are TGTGCCAGCAGTAGCGCCTACGAGCAGTATTTC. This encodes CASSSAYEQYF. The chain has TRBV6-2 or TRBV6-3 and TRBJ2-7; D is uncertain. The CDR3 has 11 amino acids. The germline CDR1 and CDR2 sequences are MNHEY and SVGEGT.

The chain uses TRBV5-1 and TRBJ1-5; D uncertain. The CDR3 consists of 14 residues. V was cut by 0 bases and J by 0 bases, with 4 bases left in between. The germline V gene has CDR1 SGHRS and CDR2 YFSETQ. CDR3 loop: CASSLGVSNQPQHF. CDR3 sequence (DNA): TGCGCCAGCAGCTTGGGGGTTAGCAATCAGCCCCAGCATTTT.

With regard to this clonotype: At one of its ends the junction is not consistent with the germline gene, which may arise from a read error. CDR3 in DNA: TGCGCCGGCAGTGAAGCAGGGGCCGGGGCAAATACGCAGTATTTT. Its protein product is CAGSEAGAGANTQYF. The chain combines TRBV10-2 with TRBJ2-3; D perhaps matches TRBD1 (6 bases). The CDR3 is made up of 15 amino acids. The germline V gene has CDR1 WSHSY and CDR2 SAAADI.

This clonotype is classed as medium-sized. The chain has TRBV29-1 and TRBJ2-2, with TRBD1 matching over 8 bases. CDR1 is SQVTM and CDR2 is ANQGSEA in the germline V gene. This CDR3 has 15 residues. The V and J ends lost 7 bases and 0 bases, in that order; junction bases with no gene match: 7. In DNA form, the CDR3 reads TGCAGCGGGACAGGGACCGCCGCGAACACCGGGGAGCTGTTTTTT. As protein: CSGTGTAANTGELFF.

This chain connects TRBV10-1 to TRBJ2-2; perhaps TRBD2 as D (5 bases). Germline CDR1 and CDR2: WNHNN and SYGVQD (reference sequence). The CDR3 has 13 residues. V was pared by 4 bases and J by 6 bases, with 9 bases between. The CDR3 region is CASSGGSAGELFF. The CDR3 nucleotides read TGCGCCAGCAGTGGGGGTAGCGCCGGGGAGCTGTTTTTT.